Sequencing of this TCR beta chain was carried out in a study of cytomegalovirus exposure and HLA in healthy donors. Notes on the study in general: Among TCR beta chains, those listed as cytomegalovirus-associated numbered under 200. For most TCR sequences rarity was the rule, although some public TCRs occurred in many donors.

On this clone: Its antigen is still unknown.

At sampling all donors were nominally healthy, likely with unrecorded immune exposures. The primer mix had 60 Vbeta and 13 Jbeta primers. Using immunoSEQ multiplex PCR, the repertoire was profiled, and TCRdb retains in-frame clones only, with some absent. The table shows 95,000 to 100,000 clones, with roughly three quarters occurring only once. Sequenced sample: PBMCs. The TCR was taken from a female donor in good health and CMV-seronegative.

The DNA for the CDR3 is TGCGCCAGCAGCCACAGGACTAGCGGGGGCGCAAGCTCCTACAATGAGCAGTTCTTC. Translation gives CASSHRTSGGASSYNEQFF. V and J are TRBV4-1 and TRBJ2-1; TRBD2 aligns across 13 bases. The V and J ends lost 3 bases and 0 bases, in that order; junction bases with no gene match: 8. Germline lookup yields CDR1 MGHRA and CDR2 YSYEKL. The CDR3 totals 19 residues.